Following are 10 T cell receptor beta chains from one sample sequenced in a study of long-term antiretroviral therapy in people with HIV. At the survey level, the v3.0 immunoSEQ assay was run. Method: immunoSEQ multiplex PCR; TCRdb's copy keeps in-frame clones and lacks some. This table holds some 20,000 clones, around 78% found once. Material: unsorted PBMCs, obtained 2.2 years after starting antiretroviral therapy. The receptors stem from a man aged 50 to 60 with HIV.

The chain combines TRBV9 with TRBJ1-1; TRBD1 matches 9 bases. The J segment lost 2 bases and the V segment lost 5 bases, leaving 4 bases of the junction unmatched. Germline V gives CDR1 SGDLS, CDR2 YYNGEE. CDR3 length: 14 amino acids. The CDR3 region is CASRGTGLNTEAFF. The CDR3 bases are TGTGCCAGCAGAGGGACAGGGCTAAACACTGAAGCTTTCTTT.

The chain recombines TRBV15 with TRBJ2-4; possibly TRBD1 or TRBD2 for D (5 bases each). Germline V gene lookup returns CDR1 LNHNV and CDR2 YYDKDF (reference sequence). CDR3 size: 16 residues. Trimming removed 3 bases from V and 1 base from J, with 13 bases in between. In DNA, the CDR3 is TGTGCCACCAGCAGGATACCTGAGGGGGCCAAAAACATTCAGTACTTC. Protein: CATSRIPEGAKNIQYF.

The J gene is TRBJ2-3, the V gene TRBV2; D is uncertain. V gave up 6 bases and J gave up 2 bases, with 9 bases separating them. Per the germline V gene, CDR1 is SNHLY and CDR2 is FYNNEI. The CDR3 has 13 amino acids. In DNA form, the CDR3 reads TGTGCCAGCAGCCCCACGGTCACAGATACGCAGTATTTT. As protein: CASSPTVTDTQYF.

This rearrangement joins TRBV18 to TRBJ1-1; possibly TRBD1 for D (6 bases). The CDR3 spans 16 residues. CDR1 is KGHSH and CDR2 is LQKENI in the germline V gene. Trimming removed 3 bases at V and 4 bases at J, with 18 bases between. The CDR3 region is CASSPSLLGAITEAFF. The CDR3 DNA reads TGTGCCAGCTCACCCTCTTTACTGGGGGCGATCACTGAAGCTTTCTTT.

The rearrangement joins TRBV28 to TRBJ1-1; D is unclear. There are 11 residues in the CDR3. Trimming left V 1 base short and J 4 bases short, with 1 base between. Germline CDR1 is MDHEN and CDR2 is SYDVKM. The DNA for the CDR3 is TGTGCCAGCAGTTTATTCACTGAAGCTTTCTTT. Its translation is CASSLFTEAFF.

This clone was observed a handful of times. The chain combines TRBV7-6 with TRBJ2-7, with TRBD2 matching over 8 bases. The CDR3 is made up of 12 amino acids. Germline CDR1 is SGHVS and CDR2 is FNYEAQ. The V segment lost 7 bases and the J segment 4 bases; nucleotides outside the gene matches: 3. The chain's CDR3 is CASTPGGYEQYF. CDR3 sequence (DNA): TGTGCCAGCACCCCGGGAGGGTACGAGCAGTACTTC.

The gene calls are TRBV2 and TRBJ1-1; D gene ambiguous. V lost 6 bases, J lost 4 bases, and 12 bases lay in between. The germline V gene encodes CDR1 SNHLY and CDR2 FYNNEI. The CDR3 length is 13 residues. Here the CDR3 reads CASSQGPGTEAFF. DNA of the CDR3: TGTGCCAGCAGCCAAGGACCAGGCACTGAAGCTTTCTTT.

The chain combines TRBV18 with TRBJ2-3; 12 nucleotides align to TRBD2. There are 16 residues in the CDR3. In germline, CDR1 is KGHSH, CDR2 LQKENI. Unmatched junction bases numbered 5, after V lost 3 bases and J lost 4 bases. This CDR3 reads CASSPGLAGRSDTQYF. CDR3 sequence (DNA): TGTGCCAGCTCACCCGGACTAGCGGGGAGGTCAGATACGCAGTATTTT.

This chain uses TRBV4-3 with TRBJ1-1, with D tentatively TRBD1 (5 bases). V lost 1 base and J 1 base, leaving 19 bases between the germline ends. Germline V gene data show CDR1 as LGHNA and CDR2 as YSLEER. CDR3 size: 18 residues. Here the CDR3 reads CASSQVFLGARWNTEAFF. The CDR3 nucleotides are TGCGCCAGCAGCCAAGTATTTCTTGGGGCGAGGTGGAACACTGAAGCTTTCTTT.

Here the CDR3 DNA reads TGTGCCAGCAGCCCGGGCGAGCTTAGCACAGATACGCAGTATTTT. It encodes CASSPGELSTDTQYF. This rearrangement joins TRBV5-6 to TRBJ2-3, with D unclear. Germline V CDR1 and CDR2: SGHDT, YYEEEE. CDR3 length equals 15 residues. V was trimmed by 4 bases and J by 0 bases, leaving 12 bases between them.